The 20 T cell receptor beta chains listed next were all sequenced from one sample in a study of blood T cell repertoires in COVID-19. Generated by immunoSEQ multiplex PCR, the TCRdb table keeps only in-frame clones and is missing some. The sample includes some 180,000 clones, 85% to 90% seen only once; the top ten take 6% to 6.5%. The source material was PBMCs or T cells enriched from blood (not recorded which). The source is a man aged 35-49 years who had recovered from COVID-19.

The chain uses TRBV27 and TRBJ2-3; 8 bases match TRBD1. Trimming cost V 5 bases and J 2 bases; bases outside gene matches: 15. The CDR3 is made up of 18 amino acids. Germline CDR1 is MNHEY and CDR2 is SMNVEV (reference sequence). CDR3 residues: CASSERTGRFRHTDTQYF. In DNA, the CDR3 is TGTGCCAGCAGTGAACGGACAGGGAGATTTAGACACACAGATACGCAGTATTTT.

This clone came up once. This sequence joins TRBV25-1 and TRBJ2-3; D remains unclear. Trimming cost V 2 bases and J 2 bases, with 8 bases left between them. CDR3 length: 14 residues. Germline V gene data show CDR1 as MGHDK and CDR2 as SYGVNS. In DNA, the CDR3 is TGTGCCAGCAGTGAACTTAGTTTCACAGATACGCAGTATTTT. Translated, it gives CASSELSFTDTQYF.

This clone has a single count. V and J are TRBV19 and TRBJ1-6; 8 bases are shared with TRBD1. Germline CDR1 is LNHDA and CDR2 is SQIVND (reference sequence). Unmatched junction bases numbered 2, after V lost 8 bases and J lost 2 bases. This CDR3 has 14 residues. CDR3 sequence reads: CASGQGPYNSPLHF. In DNA, the CDR3 is TGTGCCAGTGGACAGGGCCCCTATAATTCACCCCTCCACTTT.

This clone was recorded a few times. This chain connects TRBV10-3 to TRBJ1-6; TRBD1 might be the D (6 bases). Per germline, CDR1 ENHRY and CDR2 SYGVKD. V dropped 2 bases and J dropped 14 bases, with 16 bases sitting between them. The CDR3 extends over 14 amino acids. CDR3 bases: TGTGCCATCAGTGAGGAGGTCAGGGGATTAGCCCTCCACTTT. Its translation: CAISEEVRGLALHF.

The chain employs TRBV7-8 and TRBJ1-1; D may be TRBD1 (5 bases). The V gene lost 5 bases and the J gene lost 4 bases, with 14 bases spanning the gap. CDR3 length equals 14 residues. CDR1 and CDR2 from the germline V gene are SGHVS and FQNEAQ. The CDR3 protein is CASSGNRGITEAFF. CDR3 in DNA: TGTGCCAGCAGCGGGAATAGGGGCATCACTGAAGCTTTCTTT.

The CDR3 nucleotides read TGTGCCAGTAGTATAGGGCAAAGAATCCGCTATGGCTACACCTTC. Encoded protein: CASSIGQRIRYGYTF. The rearrangement links TRBV19 to TRBJ1-2; D ambiguous. The CDR3 is 15 amino acids. Between the trimmed V and J ends, which lost 1 base and 4 bases, there was a span of 13 bases. Germline V lookup: CDR1 LNHDA, CDR2 SQIVND (reference sequence).

CDR3 sequence: CASSSPWRDKDNNEQFF. The CDR3 DNA follows: TGTGCCAGCAGTTCCCCTTGGAGAGACAAGGACAACAATGAGCAGTTCTTC. The chain carries TRBV28 and TRBJ2-1; possibly TRBD1 for D (5 bases). Per germline, CDR1 MDHEN and CDR2 SYDVKM. The CDR3 is made up of 17 amino acids. With 4 bases removed from V and 5 bases from J, the gap between germline ends came to 21 bases.

This chain links TRBV29-1 with TRBJ2-1; D gene uncertain. The CDR3 totals 13 residues. The V gene lost 4 bases and the J gene lost 5 bases, with 12 bases spanning the gap. Germline-derived CDR1 and CDR2 are SQVTM and ANQGSEA. As DNA, the CDR3 is TGCAGCGTTGGAGGTAGCAGTCACAATGAGCAGTTCTTC. It yields the protein CSVGGSSHNEQFF.

J is TRBJ2-7 and V is TRBV28; 8 nucleotides line up with TRBD1. The CDR3 length is 14 residues. V was pared by 6 bases and J by 2 bases, with 6 bases of the junction left unmatched. Germline CDR1 is MDHEN and CDR2 is SYDVKM. The CDR3 nucleotides read TGTGCCAGCAGGGAGACAGGGGAGGCCTACGAGCAGTACTTC. Protein: CASRETGEAYEQYF.

The J gene is TRBJ1-5, the V gene TRBV27; TRBD1 matches at 8 bases. J gave up 3 bases and V 0 bases, and 4 bases lay outside the gene matches. Germline V CDR1 and CDR2: MNHEY, SMNVEV (reference sequence). The CDR3 consists of 16 residues. The CDR3 nucleotides read TGTGCCAGCAGTTTATCCCCAGGGGGCGTCAATCAGCCCCAGCATTTT. Encoded protein: CASSLSPGGVNQPQHF.

The gene calls are TRBV16 and TRBJ1-2; D is unclear. V lost 4 bases and J 4 bases, leaving 10 bases between the germline ends. CDR3 length: 13 amino acids. The germline CDR1 and CDR2 sequences are KGHSY and FQNENV. For the CDR3, the DNA is TGTGCCAGCAGCCTAGGGAGGGCCTATGGCTACACCTTC. Its translation is CASSLGRAYGYTF.

This rearrangement joins TRBV19 to TRBJ1-2; 8 positions match TRBD1. V dropped 10 bases and J dropped 4; count of bases not matched to a gene: 5. CDR1 and CDR2 (germline): LNHDA, SQIVND (reference sequence). The CDR3 covers 12 residues. CDR3 DNA sequence: TGTGCCATTAAGACAGGGGCCTATGGCTACACCTTC. Its translation is CAIKTGAYGYTF.

This chain joins TRBV5-1 and TRBJ1-5; D call uncertain. The length of the CDR3 is 15 residues. V was cut by 2 bases and J by 3 bases, with 12 bases left in between. Germline CDR1 is SGHRS and CDR2 is YFSETQ. The CDR3 bases are TGCGCCAGCAGCTTCGGCGCTGGAGCCAATCAGCCCCAGCATTTT. This encodes CASSFGAGANQPQHF.

V and J are TRBV30 and TRBJ1-1; 10 nucleotides align to TRBD1. CDR3 length: 14 amino acids. Germline trimming cut 5 bases from V and 4 bases from J; bases unmatched to any gene: 7. CDR1 GTSNPN and CDR2 SVGIG come from the germline V gene (reference sequence). CDR3 in amino acids: CAWDRQGAGTEAFF. For the CDR3, the DNA is TGTGCCTGGGACCGACAGGGGGCTGGCACTGAAGCTTTCTTT. The variable domain in full, completed from reference TRBV30 and TRBJ1-1, reads SQTIHQWPATLVQPVGSPLSLECTVEGTSNPNLYWYRQAAGRGLQLLFYSVGIGQISSEVPQNLSASRPQDRQFILSSKKLLLSDSGFYLCAWDRQGAGTEAFFGQGTRLTVV.

The rearrangement joins TRBV11-2 to TRBJ2-7, with D tentatively TRBD1 (6 bases). The V gene's germline CDR1 is SGHAT and CDR2 FQNNGV. Between the trimmed V and J ends, which lost 5 bases and 2 bases, there was a span of 19 bases. The CDR3 covers 16 residues. The CDR3 nucleotides read TGTGCCAGCAGCCCCCGGGCCAGGGGAGTAACCTACGAGCAGTACTTC. Protein product: CASSPRARGVTYEQYF. Combining the CDR3 with reference TRBV11-2 and TRBJ2-7 gives the whole variable domain EAGVAQSPRYKIIEKRQSVAFWCNPISGHATLYWYQQILGQGPKLLIQFQNNGVVDDSQLPKDRFSAERLKGVDSTLKIQPAKLEDSAVYLCASSPRARGVTYEQYFGPGTRLTVT.

V and J are TRBV6-5 and TRBJ2-1; no clear D. V lost 0 bases to trimming and J lost 7 bases, with 7 bases between them. The CDR3 loop spans 13 amino acids. In germline, CDR1 is MNHEY, CDR2 SVGAGI. The CDR3 DNA sequence: TGTGCCAGCAGTTACTCGAGCAGGAATGAGCAGTTCTTC. Translation gives CASSYSSRNEQFF.

V usage is TRBV7-9 and J usage is TRBJ2-1; the D gene is possibly TRBD2 (5 bases). The CDR3 totals 14 residues. Trimming shortened V by 11 bases and J by 9 bases, and 23 bases separated the two germline ends. The germline gives CDR1 SEHNR, CDR2 FQNEAQ (reference sequence). Here the CDR3 DNA reads TGTGCCTCCACTCGAGGGAAGCCTACTAGTGAGCAGTTCTTC. It is translated as CASTRGKPTSEQFF.

This clone was seen just once. The genes are TRBV4-1 and TRBJ1-4, with 7 bases that match TRBD1. The trim removed 2 bases at V and 8 bases at J, leaving 5 bases unmatched. This CDR3 region has 14 residues. Germline V gives CDR1 MGHRA, CDR2 YSYEKL. This chain's CDR3 is CASSQTGVGEKLFF. CDR3 nucleotides: TGCGCCAGCAGCCAAACAGGGGTTGGCGAAAAACTGTTTTTT.

This chain joins TRBV3-1 (or the pseudogene TRBV3-2) and TRBJ1-4, with TRBD1 matching 8 bases. This CDR3 comprises 17 residues. Per germline, CDR1 LGHDT and CDR2 YNNKEL (reference sequence). V was pared by 0 bases and J by 7 bases, with 10 bases of the junction left unmatched. The CDR3 DNA sequence: TGTGCCAGCAGCCAAGATATGAACAGGGGGGTAGGTGAAAAACTGTTTTTT. This codes for CASSQDMNRGVGEKLFF.

This clone has a handful of counts. The chain links TRBV29-1 to TRBJ1-1; 10 bases map to TRBD1. CDR1 is SQVTM, CDR2 ANQGSEA, per germline. Trimming at V came to 7 bases and at J to 1 base, leaving 6 bases not matched to a gene. There are 14 residues in the CDR3. DNA of the CDR3: TGCAGCGGAAGACAGGGGGCGGCGAACACTGAAGCTTTCTTT. This encodes CSGRQGAANTEAFF.